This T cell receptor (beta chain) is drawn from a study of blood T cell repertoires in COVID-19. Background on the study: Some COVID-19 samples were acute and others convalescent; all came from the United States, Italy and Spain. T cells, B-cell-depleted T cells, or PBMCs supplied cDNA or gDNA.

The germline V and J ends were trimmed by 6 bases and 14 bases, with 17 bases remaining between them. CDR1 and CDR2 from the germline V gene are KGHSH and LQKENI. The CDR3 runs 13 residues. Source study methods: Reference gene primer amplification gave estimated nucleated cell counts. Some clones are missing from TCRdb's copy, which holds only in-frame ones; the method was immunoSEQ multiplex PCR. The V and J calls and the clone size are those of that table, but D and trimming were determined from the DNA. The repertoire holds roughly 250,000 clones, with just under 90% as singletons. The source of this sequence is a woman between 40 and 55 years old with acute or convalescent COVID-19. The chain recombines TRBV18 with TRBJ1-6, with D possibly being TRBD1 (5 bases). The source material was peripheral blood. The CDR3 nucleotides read TGTGCCAGCTCTCGGGCCCGCGGGGGTACCCTCCACTTT. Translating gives CASSRARGGTLHF. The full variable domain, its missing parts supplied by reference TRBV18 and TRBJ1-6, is NAGVMQNPRHLVRRRGQEARLRCSPMKGHSHVYWYRQLPEEGLKFMVYLQKENIIDESGMPKERFSAEFPKEGPSILRIQQVVRGDSAAYFCASSRARGGTLHFGNGTRLTVT.